This TCR beta chain is from a study of T-cell memory formation after mild COVID-19. Study outcomes and limitations: From day 15 to 85, contracting clones were balanced between CD4 and CD8, whereas later expanders leaned toward CD4+. Day 37-peaking second-wave clones had unconfirmed SARS-CoV-2 specificity.

This clonotype was found many times. The antigen remains undetermined. CDR1 and CDR2 from the germline V gene are MNHEY and SVGEGT. V was pared by 5 bases and J by 3 bases, with 17 bases between. The CDR3 is 16 amino acids. TCRdb re-analysed the 5' RACE reads in MiXCR, keeping a single row per CDR3 protein. The sample yields a few hundred thousand distinct CDR3 sequences, roughly 20% seen once. This sequence originates from an adult woman who had mild COVID-19 (a few samples of this study predate the infection). Cell type and time point are not known. Sequencing was carried out using PBMCs or a T cell subset sorted from them (not recorded which). The chain is built from TRBV6-2 or TRBV6-3 and TRBJ2-1; D gene uncertain. The CDR3 coding sequence is TGTGCCAGCAGTGCCCAAACTGCCGGGTACTACAATGAGCAGTTCTTC. Translating it yields CASSAQTAGYYNEQFF.